This T cell receptor beta chain was retrieved from a study of OX40 agonist ivuxolimab in advanced cancers. Study-wide background: Patients treated during dose escalation were battling hepatocellular carcinoma, melanoma, renal cell or head and neck cancer.

The germline gives CDR1 SGHDT, CDR2 YYEEEE. The CDR3 is 13 amino acids. V lost 4 bases to trimming and J lost 6 bases, with 12 bases between them. Sequencing was performed with immunoSEQ multiplex PCR; in TCRdb, only in-frame clones are kept and a portion is missing. Of about 45,000 clones listed, around nine tenths are singletons. The sequence came from an adult with an advanced solid tumor such as melanoma, head and neck, liver or kidney cancer. V usage is TRBV5-6 and J usage is TRBJ2-3; D tentatively fits TRBD1 or TRBD2 (5 bases each). The specimen was CD4+ or CD8+ T cells sorted from blood, collected in a trial of the OX40 agonist ivuxolimab. CDR3 DNA sequence: TGTGCCAGCAGCGGGGACCGGGCGGATACGCAGTATTTT. It codes for CASSGDRADTQYF.